The next 25 T cell receptor beta chains were all read from a single sample in a study of cytomegalovirus exposure and HLA in healthy donors. Clones were sequenced by immunoSEQ multiplex PCR, and TCRdb holds only the in-frame ones, with some missing. The sample yields roughly 120,000 clones, roughly 90% seen once. Sequenced material: PBMCs. The receptors originated from a woman aged 25 to 39 in good health and CMV-seropositive.

This clone was seen a handful of times. The V and J genes are TRBV2 and TRBJ1-5, with 7 bases that match TRBD1. Germline V gives CDR1 SNHLY, CDR2 FYNNEI. The CDR3 is 12 residues long. V trimming: 9 bases; J trimming: 7 bases; junction bases outside the gene matches: 6. The chain's CDR3 is CASGQVGQPQHF. The CDR3 DNA reads TGTGCCAGTGGACAGGTCGGGCAGCCCCAGCATTTT.

V and J are TRBV30 and TRBJ1-2, with a possible D match to TRBD1 (6 bases). V was clipped by 4 bases and J by 3 bases, with 18 bases between them. This CDR3 spans 15 amino acids. The V gene's germline CDR1 is GTSNPN and CDR2 SVGIG (reference sequence). The CDR3 DNA reads as TGTGCCTGGACTCCCGACAGGACGTTCGACTATGGCTACACCTTC. Translating it yields CAWTPDRTFDYGYTF.

This clone was recorded only once. This chain connects TRBV19 to TRBJ2-5, with 12 bases identical to TRBD2. With 8 bases clipped from V and 9 bases from J, the junction kept 13 bases outside the gene matches. This CDR3 region has 15 residues. CDR1 and CDR2 (germline): LNHDA, SQIVND (reference sequence). The CDR3 is CASSRETSGGLAQYF. The CDR3 DNA sequence: TGTGCCAGTTCGAGGGAAACTAGCGGGGGGTTGGCCCAGTACTTC.

The CDR3 sequence: CASSYHGTGGSEQYF. DNA for the CDR3: TGTGCCAGCAGTTACCACGGGACAGGGGGTAGCGAGCAGTACTTC. This rearrangement joins TRBV6-6 to TRBJ2-7; TRBD1 matches 11 bases. Looked up from germline, CDR1 is MNHNY and CDR2 is SVGAGI (reference sequence). Trimming at V came to 2 bases and at J to 6 bases, leaving 6 bases not matched to a gene. The CDR3 sequence is 15 residues long.

This chain uses TRBV11-2 with TRBJ2-2; possible D gene TRBD2, 6 bases. With 5 bases removed from V and 3 bases from J, the gap between germline ends came to 16 bases. There are 16 residues in the CDR3. Germline loops: CDR1 SGHAT, CDR2 FQNNGV. DNA for the CDR3: TGTGCCAGCAGCAAACCGGGACTGTCGGACACCGGGGAGCTGTTTTTT. This gives the protein CASSKPGLSDTGELFF.

This clone appeared once. J is TRBJ1-4 and V is TRBV15, with 9 bases matching TRBD1. This CDR3 has 17 residues. V was clipped by 2 bases and J by 8 bases; unmatched bases: 12. The V gene's germline CDR1 is LNHNV and CDR2 YYDKDF (reference sequence). The CDR3 nucleotides read TGTGCCACCAGCAGACGGGGACAGGGAACGGTAGGAGAAAAACTGTTTTTT. Residues: CATSRRGQGTVGEKLFF.

The chain uses TRBV27 and TRBJ2-3; weak D call: TRBD2 (5 bases). Germline V lookup: CDR1 MNHEY, CDR2 SMNVEV (reference sequence). Between the trimmed V and J ends, which lost 3 bases and 2 bases, there was a span of 15 bases. The CDR3 is 16 amino acids. CDR3 amino acids: CASSFRGRRFTDTQYF. The CDR3 DNA follows: TGTGCCAGCAGTTTTCGAGGGCGAAGATTCACAGATACGCAGTATTTT.

This clone showed up just a few times. This sequence joins TRBV19 and TRBJ1-1; the match to TRBD1 covers 8 bases. The CDR3 covers 13 residues. In germline, CDR1 is LNHDA, CDR2 SQIVND (reference sequence). J gave up 4 bases and V 6 bases, and 4 bases lay outside the gene matches. The chain's CDR3 is CASSTGGSTEAFF. In DNA form, the CDR3 reads TGTGCCAGTAGCACAGGGGGTAGCACTGAAGCTTTCTTT. Supplemented by reference TRBV19 and TRBJ1-1, the full variable domain reads DGGITQSPKYLFRKEGQNVTLSCEQNLNHDAMYWYRQDPGQGLRLIYYSQIVNDFQKGDIAEGYSVSREKKESFPLTVTSAQKNPTAFYLCASSTGGSTEAFFGQGTRLTVV.

The chain has TRBV9 and TRBJ2-3; 9 nucleotides line up with TRBD2. CDR3 length: 16 residues. The germline V gene has CDR1 SGDLS and CDR2 YYNGEE. The V segment lost 2 bases and the J segment 2 bases; nucleotides outside the gene matches: 6. The chain's CDR3 is CASSVSGGTSTDTQYF. DNA of the CDR3: TGTGCCAGCAGCGTTAGCGGGGGAACCTCCACAGATACGCAGTATTTT.

This clone was observed once. The junction differs from germline at one of its ends, possibly a read error. The J gene is TRBJ2-1, the V gene TRBV7-9, with D tentatively TRBD1 (6 bases). CDR3 size: 17 residues. Germline values: CDR1 SEHNR, CDR2 FQNEAQ (reference sequence). This CDR3 reads CASTLGVGQGLRNEQFF. For the CDR3, the DNA is TGTGCCAGCACCTTAGGGGTAGGGCAGGGGCTGAGGAATGAGCAGTTCTTC.

V gene TRBV27 combines with J gene TRBJ2-7, with 7 bases matching TRBD2. Germline V gives CDR1 MNHEY, CDR2 SMNVEV (reference sequence). The CDR3 length is 13 residues. The ends lost 1 base at V and 6 bases at J; junction bases unmatched: 3. CDR3 sequence: CASSLWGGGEQYF. The CDR3 region has the DNA TGTGCCAGCAGTTTATGGGGGGGAGGCGAGCAGTACTTC.

The chain recombines TRBV10-3 with TRBJ2-7, with 8 bases that match TRBD1. Germline CDR1 ENHRY, CDR2 SYGVKD. CDR3 length: 14 residues. The J segment lost 3 bases and the V segment lost 6 bases, leaving 7 bases of the junction unmatched. The CDR3 region has the DNA TGTGCCATCAGCCGGACAGGGTTGAACTACGAGCAGTACTTC. Translated, it gives CAISRTGLNYEQYF.

The chain combines TRBV27 with TRBJ2-5; TRBD2 matches 14 bases. In germline, CDR1 is MNHEY, CDR2 SMNVEV (reference sequence). The V gene end was trimmed by 8 bases and the J gene end by 4 bases; junction bases not matched to a gene: 18. The CDR3 length is 19 residues. This CDR3 is CASGPPRTSGGPQGETQYF. In DNA form, the CDR3 reads TGTGCCAGCGGTCCCCCAAGGACTAGCGGGGGGCCCCAGGGAGAGACCCAGTACTTC.

V gene TRBV6-5 combines with J gene TRBJ1-2; D unresolved. The CDR3 has 13 residues. The V end was cut by 2 bases, the J end by 4 bases, with 8 bases between. The germline CDR1 and CDR2 sequences are MNHEY and SVGAGI. The CDR3 protein is CASSYITGYGYTF. CDR3 DNA sequence: TGTGCCAGCAGTTACATCACCGGCTATGGCTACACCTTC.

V is TRBV4-2 and J is TRBJ2-7; TRBD2 matches 9 bases. This CDR3 is 16 amino acids long. Losses at the gene ends were 4 bases for V and 2 bases for J; bases not matched to a gene: 9. Germline CDR1 reads LGHNA; CDR2 reads YNFKEQ. The CDR3 DNA follows: TGTGCCAGCAGCCTATATAGCGGGAGTAGTACCTACGAGCAGTACTTC. It is translated as CASSLYSGSSTYEQYF.

The chain uses TRBV12-1 and TRBJ1-1. TRBV12-1 is a pseudogene segment. This CDR3 is 14 amino acids long. The CDR3 nucleotides read TGTGCCAGCAGCGTTATAAACGCGGGTCATGAAGCTTTCTTT. Residues: CASSVINAGHEAFF.

J is TRBJ2-1 and V is TRBV4-2; 10 bases line up with TRBD1. Trimming removed 0 bases from V and 6 bases from J; junction bases left unmatched: 5. CDR1 and CDR2 from the germline V gene are LGHNA and YNFKEQ. CDR3 length: 16 residues. CDR3 residues: CASSQDQTGGRNEQFF. The CDR3, as DNA: TGTGCCAGCAGCCAAGACCAGACAGGGGGCCGCAATGAGCAGTTCTTC.

DNA for the CDR3: TGTGCCAGCTCCCTCAGACAGGCCCCCTACGAGCAGTACTTC. Translation: CASSLRQAPYEQYF. This chain joins TRBV18 and TRBJ2-7; weak D call: TRBD1 (6 bases). The CDR3 is 14 residues long. The germline gives CDR1 KGHSH, CDR2 LQKENI. The V and J ends lost 6 bases and 2 bases respectively, with 14 bases between them.

The rearrangement uses TRBV6-6 and TRBJ1-1; D remains unclear. Per germline, CDR1 MNHNY and CDR2 SVGAGI (reference sequence). This CDR3 is built from 13 residues. Trimming cost V 7 bases and J 7 bases, with 16 bases left between them. The CDR3 DNA is TGTGCCAGCAAGGAGAGGTTCGTCGTTGAAGCTTTCTTT. It codes for CASKERFVVEAFF.

This rearrangement joins TRBV4-3 to TRBJ1-1; 9 nucleotides match TRBD1. The V and J ends lost 2 bases and 8 bases, in that order; junction bases with no gene match: 0. This CDR3 contains 12 residues. Germline V gene sequence: CDR1 LGHNA, CDR2 YSLEER. CDR3 bases: TGCGCCAGCAGCCAAACAGGGGGCGAAGCTTTCTTT. It codes for CASSQTGGEAFF.

The chain recombines TRBV25-1 with TRBJ2-2; TRBD1 agrees at 10 bases. The germline gives CDR1 MGHDK, CDR2 SYGVNS. J was trimmed by 7 bases and V by 9 bases; bases with no gene match: 2. The CDR3 runs 12 residues. CDR3 nucleotides: TGTGCCAGTGGACAGGGGGTCGGGGAGCTGTTTTTT. Amino acids: CASGQGVGELFF.

V usage is TRBV28 and J usage is TRBJ1-1; TRBD1 might be the D (5 bases). This CDR3 contains 15 residues. Trimming removed 8 bases from V and 0 bases from J, with 16 bases in between. Germline V gene sequence: CDR1 MDHEN, CDR2 SYDVKM. CDR3 sequence reads: CASGRISGLNTEAFF. The DNA of the CDR3 is TGTGCCAGCGGGAGGATTTCGGGGCTGAACACTGAAGCTTTCTTT.

This rearrangement joins TRBV29-1 to TRBJ2-7; TRBD2 might be the D (5 bases). The V end was cut by 0 bases, the J end by 7 bases, with 13 bases between. This CDR3 is 13 amino acids long. From germline, CDR1 is SQVTM and CDR2 ANQGSEA. CDR3 nucleotides: TGCAGCGTTGAAGAGGTCGGGATGGGGGAGCAGTACTTC. As protein: CSVEEVGMGEQYF.

The chain links TRBV28 to TRBJ1-1; no clear D. CDR1 MDHEN and CDR2 SYDVKM come from the germline V gene. V dropped 9 bases and J dropped 1 base, with 9 bases sitting between them. The CDR3 contains 12 residues. This CDR3 reads CASTPGNTEAFF. As DNA, the CDR3 is TGTGCCAGTACACCGGGGAACACTGAAGCTTTCTTT. The entire variable domain, with the rest obtained from reference TRBV28 and TRBJ1-1, is as follows: DVKVTQSSRYLVKRTGEKVFLECVQDMDHENMFWYRQDPGLGLRLIYFSYDVKMKEKGDIPEGYSVSREKKERFSLILESASTNQTSMYLCASTPGNTEAFFGQGTRLTVV.

The chain joins TRBV7-9 to TRBJ1-3; D might be TRBD1 (5 bases). Per the germline V gene, CDR1 is SEHNR and CDR2 is FQNEAQ (reference sequence). V lost 5 bases to trimming and J lost 12 bases, with 14 bases between them. The CDR3 contains 12 residues. CDR3 coding DNA: TGTGCCAGCAGCCGACAGAGGGACTTCATATATTTT. It specifies CASSRQRDFIYF. The complete variable domain, with remaining parts taken from reference TRBV7-9 and TRBJ1-3, reads DTGVSQNPRHKITKRGQNVTFRCDPISEHNRLYWYRQTLGQGPEFLTYFQNEAQLEKSRLLSDRFSAERPKGSFSTLEIQRTEQGDSAMYLCASSRQRDFIYFGEGSWLTVV.